The TCR beta chain under discussion was sequenced for a study of blood T cell repertoires in COVID-19. Germline V gene lookup returns CDR1 MNHEY and CDR2 SVGAGI. CDR3 length equals 13 residues. Trimming took off 5 bases at V and 4 bases at J, with 11 bases between the two ends. The repertoire was sequenced with immunoSEQ multiplex PCR; TCRdb's copy has only in-frame clones and lacks some. The sample yields 350,000 to 450,000 clones, approximately 90% seen once. The V gene is TRBV6-5, the J gene TRBJ1-1, with a possible D match to TRBD1 (5 bases). This TCR was recovered from a woman in her thirties or forties who had been exposed to COVID-19. The sample was PBMCs or T cells enriched from blood (not recorded which). The CDR3 here is CASSTDRLTEAFF. The CDR3 nucleotides read TGTGCCAGCAGTACCGACAGACTCACTGAAGCTTTCTTT.